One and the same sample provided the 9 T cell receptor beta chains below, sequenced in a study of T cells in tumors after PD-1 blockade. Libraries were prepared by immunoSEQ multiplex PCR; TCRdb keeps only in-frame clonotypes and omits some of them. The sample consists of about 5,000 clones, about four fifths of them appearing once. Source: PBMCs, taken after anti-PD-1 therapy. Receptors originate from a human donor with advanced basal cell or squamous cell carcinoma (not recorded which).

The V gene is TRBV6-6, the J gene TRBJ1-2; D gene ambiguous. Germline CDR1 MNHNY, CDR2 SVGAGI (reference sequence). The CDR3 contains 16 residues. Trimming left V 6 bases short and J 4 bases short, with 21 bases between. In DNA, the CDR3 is TGTGCCAGCAGCCGTAATCGAGATAGGGATGGCTATGGCTACACCTTC. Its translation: CASSRNRDRDGYGYTF.

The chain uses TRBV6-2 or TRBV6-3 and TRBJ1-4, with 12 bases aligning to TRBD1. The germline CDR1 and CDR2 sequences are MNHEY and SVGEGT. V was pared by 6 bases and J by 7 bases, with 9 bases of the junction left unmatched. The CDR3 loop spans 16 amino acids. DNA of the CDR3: TGTGCCAGCAGCCCTGGGACAGGGGGCGCCGGTGAAAAACTGTTTTTT. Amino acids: CASSPGTGGAGEKLFF.

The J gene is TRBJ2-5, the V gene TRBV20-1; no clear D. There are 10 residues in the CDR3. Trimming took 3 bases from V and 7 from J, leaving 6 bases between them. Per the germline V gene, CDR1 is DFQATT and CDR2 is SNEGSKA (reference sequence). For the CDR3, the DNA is TGCAGTGCTAGTTTCGGGACCCAGTACTTC. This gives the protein CSASFGTQYF.

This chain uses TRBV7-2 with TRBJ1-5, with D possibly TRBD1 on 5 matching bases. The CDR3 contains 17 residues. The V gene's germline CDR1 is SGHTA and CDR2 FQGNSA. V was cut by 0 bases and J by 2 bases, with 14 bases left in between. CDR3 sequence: CASSLAQGRGRNQPQHF. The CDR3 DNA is TGTGCCAGCAGCTTAGCCCAAGGGAGGGGCCGCAATCAGCCCCAGCATTTT.

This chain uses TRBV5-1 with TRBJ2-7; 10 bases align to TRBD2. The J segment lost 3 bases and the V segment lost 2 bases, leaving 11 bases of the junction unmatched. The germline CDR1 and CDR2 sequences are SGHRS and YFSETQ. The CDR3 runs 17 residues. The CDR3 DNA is TGCGCCAGCAGCTTCGCTAGCGAGCGGGGGGGCAGCTACGAGCAGTACTTC. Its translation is CASSFASERGGSYEQYF.

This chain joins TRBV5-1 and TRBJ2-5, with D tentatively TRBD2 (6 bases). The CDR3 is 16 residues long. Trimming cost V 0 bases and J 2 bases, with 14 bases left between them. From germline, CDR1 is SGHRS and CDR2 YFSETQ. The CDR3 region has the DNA TGCGCCAGCAGCTTGGTCTCGGGACTCCCGCAAGAGACCCAGTACTTC. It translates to CASSLVSGLPQETQYF.

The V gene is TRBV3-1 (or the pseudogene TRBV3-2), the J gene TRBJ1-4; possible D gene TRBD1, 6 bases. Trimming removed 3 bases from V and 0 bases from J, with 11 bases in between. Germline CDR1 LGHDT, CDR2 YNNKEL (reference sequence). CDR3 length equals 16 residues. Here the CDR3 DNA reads TGTGCCAGCAGCCAGTCAGGGGATTCAACTAATGAAAAACTGTTTTTT. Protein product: CASSQSGDSTNEKLFF.

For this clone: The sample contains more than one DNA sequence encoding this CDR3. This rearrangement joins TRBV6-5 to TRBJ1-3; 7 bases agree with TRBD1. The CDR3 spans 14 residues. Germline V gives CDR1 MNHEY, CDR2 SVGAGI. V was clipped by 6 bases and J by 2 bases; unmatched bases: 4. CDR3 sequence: CASSRTGAGNTIYF. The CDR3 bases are TGTGCCAGCAGCCGAACAGGGGCTGGAAACACCATATATTTT.

The CDR3 loop reads CASTGRDRYEKLFF. The CDR3 nucleotides read TGTGCCAGTACCGGCCGGGACAGGTACGAAAAACTGTTTTTT. J is TRBJ1-4 and V is TRBV19; 8 nucleotides align to TRBD1. CDR1 is LNHDA, CDR2 SQIVND, per germline (reference sequence). CDR3 length equals 14 residues. The V gene end was trimmed by 7 bases and the J gene end by 8 bases; junction bases not matched to a gene: 9.